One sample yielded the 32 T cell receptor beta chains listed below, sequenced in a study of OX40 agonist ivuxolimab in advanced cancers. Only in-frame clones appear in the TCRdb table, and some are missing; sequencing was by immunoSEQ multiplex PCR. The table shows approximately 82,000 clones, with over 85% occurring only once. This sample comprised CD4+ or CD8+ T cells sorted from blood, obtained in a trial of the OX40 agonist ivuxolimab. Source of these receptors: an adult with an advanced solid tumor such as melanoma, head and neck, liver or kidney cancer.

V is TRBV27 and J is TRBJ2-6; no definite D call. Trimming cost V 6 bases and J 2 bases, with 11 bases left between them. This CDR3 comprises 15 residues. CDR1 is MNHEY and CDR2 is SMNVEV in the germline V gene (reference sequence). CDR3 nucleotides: TGTGCCAGCAGACCCTTGGCCGCTGGGGCCAACGTCCTGACTTTC. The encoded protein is CASRPLAAGANVLTF.

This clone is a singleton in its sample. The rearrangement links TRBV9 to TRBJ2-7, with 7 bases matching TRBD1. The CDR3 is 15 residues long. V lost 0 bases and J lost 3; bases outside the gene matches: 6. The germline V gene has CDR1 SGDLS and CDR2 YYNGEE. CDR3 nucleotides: TGTGCCAGCAGCGTAGCAGGACAGGCCGGCTACGAGCAGTACTTC. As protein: CASSVAGQAGYEQYF.

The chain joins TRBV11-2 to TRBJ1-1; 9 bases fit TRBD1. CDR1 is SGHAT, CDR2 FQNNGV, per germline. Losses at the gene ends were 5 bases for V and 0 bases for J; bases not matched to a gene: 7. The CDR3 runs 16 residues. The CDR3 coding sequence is TGTGCCAGCAGCGCGTACAGGGGGCCCCTGAACACTGAAGCTTTCTTT. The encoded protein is CASSAYRGPLNTEAFF.

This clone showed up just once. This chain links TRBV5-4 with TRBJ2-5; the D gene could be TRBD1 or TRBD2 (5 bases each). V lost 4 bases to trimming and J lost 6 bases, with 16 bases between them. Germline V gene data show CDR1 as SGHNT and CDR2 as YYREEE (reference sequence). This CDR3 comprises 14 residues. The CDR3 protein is CASSPPGPVKTQYF. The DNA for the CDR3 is TGTGCCAGCAGCCCCCCGGGACCGGTAAAGACCCAGTACTTC.

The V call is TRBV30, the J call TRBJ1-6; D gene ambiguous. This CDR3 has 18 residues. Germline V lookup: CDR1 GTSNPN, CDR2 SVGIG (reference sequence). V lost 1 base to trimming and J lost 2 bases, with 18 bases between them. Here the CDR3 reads CAWSGARSSLAYNSPLHF. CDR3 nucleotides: TGTGCCTGGAGTGGGGCCCGTTCCAGCCTTGCCTATAATTCACCCCTCCACTTT.

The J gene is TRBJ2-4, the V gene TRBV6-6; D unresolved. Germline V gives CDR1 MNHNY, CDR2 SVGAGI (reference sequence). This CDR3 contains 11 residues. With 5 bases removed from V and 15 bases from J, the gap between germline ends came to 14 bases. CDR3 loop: CASSTRQVVYF. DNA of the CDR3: TGTGCCAGCAGTACTCGCCAGGTGGTGTACTTC.

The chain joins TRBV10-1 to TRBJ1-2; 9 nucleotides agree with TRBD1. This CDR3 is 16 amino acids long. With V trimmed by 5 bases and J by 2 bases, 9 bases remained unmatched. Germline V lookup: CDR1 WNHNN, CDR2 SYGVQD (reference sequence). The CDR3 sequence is CASSPGQGLGNYGYTF. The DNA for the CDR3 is TGCGCCAGCAGTCCGGGACAGGGTTTGGGAAACTATGGCTACACCTTC.

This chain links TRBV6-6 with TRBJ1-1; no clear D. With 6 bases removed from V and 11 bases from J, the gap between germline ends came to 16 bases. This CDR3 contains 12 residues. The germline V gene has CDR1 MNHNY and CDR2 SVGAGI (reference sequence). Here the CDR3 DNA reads TGTGCCAGCAGAGGCAGGCGCGACGGGGCTTTCTTT. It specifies CASRGRRDGAFF.

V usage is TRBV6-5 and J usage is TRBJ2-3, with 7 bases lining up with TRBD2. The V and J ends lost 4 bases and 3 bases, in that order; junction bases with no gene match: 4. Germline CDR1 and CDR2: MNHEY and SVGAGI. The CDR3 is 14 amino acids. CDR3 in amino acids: CASSSSGGTDTQYF. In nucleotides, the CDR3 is TGTGCCAGCAGTTCCTCGGGGGGAACAGATACGCAGTATTTT.

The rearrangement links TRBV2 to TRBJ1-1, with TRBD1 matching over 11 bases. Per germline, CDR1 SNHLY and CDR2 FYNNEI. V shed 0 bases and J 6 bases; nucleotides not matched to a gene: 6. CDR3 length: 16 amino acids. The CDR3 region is CASSEARGQGEAEAFF. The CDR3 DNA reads TGTGCCAGCAGTGAAGCGCGGGGACAGGGGGAGGCTGAAGCTTTCTTT.

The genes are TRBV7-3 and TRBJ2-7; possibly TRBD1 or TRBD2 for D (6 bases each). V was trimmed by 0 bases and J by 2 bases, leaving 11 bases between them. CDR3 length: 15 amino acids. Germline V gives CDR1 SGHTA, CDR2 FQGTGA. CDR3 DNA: TGTGCCAGCAGCTTAACGTCGGGGGCAACCTACGAGCAGTACTTC. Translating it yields CASSLTSGATYEQYF.

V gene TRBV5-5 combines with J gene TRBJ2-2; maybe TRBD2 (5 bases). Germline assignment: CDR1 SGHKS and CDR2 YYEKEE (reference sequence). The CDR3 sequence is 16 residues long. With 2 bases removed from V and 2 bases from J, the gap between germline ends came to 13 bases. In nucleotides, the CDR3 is TGTGCCAGCAGCTTCTTTGGAGGAGATAACACCGGGGAGCTGTTTTTT. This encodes CASSFFGGDNTGELFF.

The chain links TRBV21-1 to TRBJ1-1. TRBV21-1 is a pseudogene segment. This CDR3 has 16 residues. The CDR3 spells CASSKGREGANTEAFF. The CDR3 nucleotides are TGTGCCAGCAGCAAAGGGAGGGAAGGGGCGAACACTGAAGCTTTCTTT.

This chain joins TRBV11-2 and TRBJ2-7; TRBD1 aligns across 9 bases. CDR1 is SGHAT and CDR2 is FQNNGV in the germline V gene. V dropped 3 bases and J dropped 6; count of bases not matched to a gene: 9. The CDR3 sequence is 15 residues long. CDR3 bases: TGTGCCAGCAGCTTGTTACGCGGGACAGGGTCCGAGCAGTACTTC. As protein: CASSLLRGTGSEQYF.

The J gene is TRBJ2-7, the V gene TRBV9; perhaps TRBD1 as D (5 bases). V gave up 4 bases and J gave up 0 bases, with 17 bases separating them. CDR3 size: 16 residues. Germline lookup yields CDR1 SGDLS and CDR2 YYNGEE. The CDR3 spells CASSRAGRQSSYEQYF. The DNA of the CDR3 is TGTGCCAGCAGCCGAGCAGGGCGGCAGAGCTCCTACGAGCAGTACTTC. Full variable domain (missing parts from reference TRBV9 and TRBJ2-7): DSGVTQTPKHLITATGQRVTLRCSPRSGDLSVYWYQQSLDQGLQFLIQYYNGEERAKGNILERFSAQQFPDLHSELNLSSLELGDSALYFCASSRAGRQSSYEQYFGPGTRLTVT.

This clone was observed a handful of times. In DNA, the CDR3 is TGTGCCAGCAGCTTAGTGGTTGTGGGTAGTAACGAGCAGTACTTC. It yields the protein CASSLVVVGSNEQYF. V is TRBV7-8 and J is TRBJ2-7, with unresolved D. This CDR3 is built from 15 residues. CDR1 is SGHVS and CDR2 is FQNEAQ in the germline V gene. Trimming stripped 1 base from V and 5 bases from J, with 15 bases between.

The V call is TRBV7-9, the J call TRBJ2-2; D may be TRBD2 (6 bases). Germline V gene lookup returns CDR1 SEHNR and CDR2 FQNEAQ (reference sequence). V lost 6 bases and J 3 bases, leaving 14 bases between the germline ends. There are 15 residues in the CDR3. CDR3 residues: CASRIPGLYTGELFF. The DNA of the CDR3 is TGTGCCAGCAGAATTCCGGGACTGTACACCGGGGAGCTGTTTTTT.

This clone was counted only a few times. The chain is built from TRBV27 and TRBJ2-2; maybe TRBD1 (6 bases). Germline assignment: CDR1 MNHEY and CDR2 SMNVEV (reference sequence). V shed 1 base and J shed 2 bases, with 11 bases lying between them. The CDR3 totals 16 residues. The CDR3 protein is CASSLWQGTNTGELFF. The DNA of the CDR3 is TGTGCCAGCAGTTTATGGCAGGGGACAAACACCGGGGAGCTGTTTTTT.

The CDR3 here is CAISVDRSIGSGANVLTF. CDR3 nucleotides: TGTGCCATCAGTGTAGACAGGTCGATCGGATCTGGGGCCAACGTCCTGACTTTC. The rearrangement links TRBV10-3 to TRBJ2-6, with a weak D call TRBD1 (6 bases). The CDR3 loop spans 18 amino acids. Germline values: CDR1 ENHRY, CDR2 SYGVKD. Deletions cut 4 bases from V and 1 base from J, with 17 bases between.

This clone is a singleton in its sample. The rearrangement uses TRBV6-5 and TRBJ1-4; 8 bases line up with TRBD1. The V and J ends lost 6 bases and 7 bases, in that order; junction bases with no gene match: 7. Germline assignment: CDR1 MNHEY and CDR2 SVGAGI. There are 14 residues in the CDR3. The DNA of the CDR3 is TGTGCCAGCAGCACGGGGACAGGTGGTGAAAAACTGTTTTTT. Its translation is CASSTGTGGEKLFF.

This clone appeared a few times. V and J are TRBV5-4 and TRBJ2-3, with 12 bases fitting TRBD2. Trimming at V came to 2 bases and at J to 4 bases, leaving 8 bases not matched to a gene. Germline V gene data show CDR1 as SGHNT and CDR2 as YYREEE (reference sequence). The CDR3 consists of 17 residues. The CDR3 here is CASSLPLAGGSPDTQYF. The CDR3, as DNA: TGTGCCAGCAGCTTACCCCTAGCGGGAGGGAGTCCAGATACGCAGTATTTT.

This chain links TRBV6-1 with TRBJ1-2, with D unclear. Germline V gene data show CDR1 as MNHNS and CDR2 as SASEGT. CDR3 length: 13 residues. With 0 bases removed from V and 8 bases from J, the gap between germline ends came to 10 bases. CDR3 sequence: CASSEARTGGYTF. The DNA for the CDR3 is TGTGCCAGCAGTGAAGCGAGAACCGGGGGCTACACCTTC.

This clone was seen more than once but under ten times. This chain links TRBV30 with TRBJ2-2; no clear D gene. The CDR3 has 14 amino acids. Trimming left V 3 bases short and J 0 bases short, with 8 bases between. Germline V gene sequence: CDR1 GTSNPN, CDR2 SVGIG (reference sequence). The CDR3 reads CAWRVSANTGELFF. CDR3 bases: TGTGCCTGGAGGGTGAGCGCGAACACCGGGGAGCTGTTTTTT. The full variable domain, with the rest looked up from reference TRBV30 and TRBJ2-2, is SQTIHQWPATLVQPVGSPLSLECTVEGTSNPNLYWYRQAAGRGLQLLFYSVGIGQISSEVPQNLSASRPQDRQFILSSKKLLLSDSGFYLCAWRVSANTGELFFGEGSRLTVL.

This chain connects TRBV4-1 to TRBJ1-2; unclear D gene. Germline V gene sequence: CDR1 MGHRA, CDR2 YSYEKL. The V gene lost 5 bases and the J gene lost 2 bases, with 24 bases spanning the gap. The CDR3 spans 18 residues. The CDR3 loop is CASSFREEKTAGNYGYTF. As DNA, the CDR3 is TGCGCCAGCAGCTTCCGGGAAGAAAAGACGGCAGGAAACTATGGCTACACCTTC.

The CDR3 region has the DNA TGTGCCAGCAGTGAATTAGGGGGCCGCATAGGCGAGCAGTACTTC. Protein sequence: CASSELGGRIGEQYF. The J gene is TRBJ2-7, the V gene TRBV6-1; 7 bases match TRBD1. This CDR3 has 15 amino acids. CDR1 is MNHNS, CDR2 SASEGT, per germline. The junction had 10 bases not matched to a gene; V was cut back by 2 bases and J by 6 bases.

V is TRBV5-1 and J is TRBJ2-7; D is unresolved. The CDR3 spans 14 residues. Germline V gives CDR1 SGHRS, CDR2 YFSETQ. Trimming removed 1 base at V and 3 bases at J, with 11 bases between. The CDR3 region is CASSLTQPNYEQYF. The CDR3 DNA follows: TGCGCCAGCAGCTTGACCCAACCAAACTACGAGCAGTACTTC.

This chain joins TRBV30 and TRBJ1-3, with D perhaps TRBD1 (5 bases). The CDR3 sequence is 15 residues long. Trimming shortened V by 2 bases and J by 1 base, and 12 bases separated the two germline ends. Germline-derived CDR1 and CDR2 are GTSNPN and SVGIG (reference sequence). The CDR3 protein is CAWSRGYKSGNTIYF. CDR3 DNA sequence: TGTGCCTGGAGTCGGGGGTATAAGTCTGGAAACACCATATATTTT.

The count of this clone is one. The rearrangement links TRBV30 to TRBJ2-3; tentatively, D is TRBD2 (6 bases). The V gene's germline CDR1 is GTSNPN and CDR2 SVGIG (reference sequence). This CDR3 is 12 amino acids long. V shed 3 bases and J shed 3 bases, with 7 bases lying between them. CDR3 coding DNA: TGTGCCTGGAGGGAGGGAACAGATACGCAGTATTTT. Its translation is CAWREGTDTQYF.

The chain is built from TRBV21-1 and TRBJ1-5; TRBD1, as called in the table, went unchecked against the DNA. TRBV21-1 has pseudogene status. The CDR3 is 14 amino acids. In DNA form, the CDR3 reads TGTGCCAAATACAGGGATCCCCCCAATCAGCCCCAGCATTTT. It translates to CAKYRDPPNQPQHF.

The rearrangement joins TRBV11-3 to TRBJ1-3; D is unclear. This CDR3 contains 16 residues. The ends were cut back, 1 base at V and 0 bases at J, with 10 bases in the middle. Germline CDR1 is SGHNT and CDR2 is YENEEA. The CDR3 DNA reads TGTGCCAGCAGCTTAGGGGCGTCCCCCTCTGGAAACACCATATATTTT. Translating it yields CASSLGASPSGNTIYF.

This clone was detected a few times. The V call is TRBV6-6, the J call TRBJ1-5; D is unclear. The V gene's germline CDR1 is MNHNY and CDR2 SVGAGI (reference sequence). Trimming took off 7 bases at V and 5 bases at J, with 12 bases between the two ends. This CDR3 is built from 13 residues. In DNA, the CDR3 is TGTGCCAGCATTTCGGACCGTGATCAGCCCCAGCATTTT. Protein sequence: CASISDRDQPQHF.

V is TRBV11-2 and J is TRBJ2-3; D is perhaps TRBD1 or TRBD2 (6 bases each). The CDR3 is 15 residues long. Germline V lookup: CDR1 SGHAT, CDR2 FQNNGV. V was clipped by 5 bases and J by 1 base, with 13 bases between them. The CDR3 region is CASSPGGGRTDTQYF. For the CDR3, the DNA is TGTGCCAGCAGCCCCGGGGGCGGACGCACAGATACGCAGTATTTT.